A single sample is the source of the 31 T cell receptor beta chains below, sequenced in a study of blood T cells in healthy people across ages. A second 7 to 11 cycle PCR used barcoded and J-beta primers. Each CDR3 protein gets one entry after TCRdb re-called the 5' RACE reads with MiXCR. The sample includes roughly 860,000 distinct CDR3 sequences, approximately 65% seen only once; the top ten take about 30%. Sequenced material: blood. The receptor source for this set is a man younger than 45 in good health.

V usage is TRBV28 and J usage is TRBJ2-3, with 8 bases identical to TRBD2. There are 15 residues in the CDR3. The J segment lost 0 bases and the V segment lost 8 bases, leaving 7 bases of the junction unmatched. Per germline, CDR1 MDHEN and CDR2 SYDVKM. This chain's CDR3 is CASLSGGTSTDTQYF. In nucleotides, the CDR3 is TGTGCCAGCCTTTCGGGGGGGACAAGCACAGATACGCAGTATTTT. The complete variable domain, with remaining parts taken from reference TRBV28 and TRBJ2-3, reads DVKVTQSSRYLVKRTGEKVFLECVQDMDHENMFWYRQDPGLGLRLIYFSYDVKMKEKGDIPEGYSVSREKKERFSLILESASTNQTSMYLCASLSGGTSTDTQYFGPGTRLTVL.

The gene calls are TRBV4-3 and TRBJ2-1; a weak D match, TRBD2 (5 bases). This CDR3 is built from 15 residues. V was clipped by 4 bases and J by 4 bases, with 14 bases between them. CDR1 and CDR2 from the germline V gene are LGHNA and YSLEER. The chain's CDR3 is CASSLADRGYNEQFF. The CDR3 nucleotides are TGCGCCAGCAGCCTGGCGGATCGGGGATACAATGAGCAGTTCTTC.

The chain uses TRBV7-2 and TRBJ2-3, with 13 bases that match TRBD2. Germline V lookup: CDR1 SGHTA, CDR2 FQGNSA. The CDR3 consists of 18 residues. V was clipped by 5 bases and J by 2 bases; unmatched bases: 10. Here the CDR3 DNA reads TGTGCCAGCAGCCCTGGGGGGACTAGCGGGGTGAACACAGATACGCAGTATTTT. It is translated as CASSPGGTSGVNTDTQYF.

The count of this clonotype is one. The chain is built from TRBV9 and TRBJ2-7; a possible D gene is TRBD1 (6 bases). The CDR3 runs to 16 residues. CDR1 is SGDLS, CDR2 YYNGEE, per germline. V was shortened by 0 bases and J by 0 bases, with 13 bases between the two germline ends. The CDR3 is CASSVGADRSSYEQYF. In DNA form, the CDR3 reads TGTGCCAGCAGCGTAGGGGCTGACAGGAGCTCCTACGAGCAGTACTTC.

Ten or more counts support this clonotype. The chain employs TRBV4-2 and TRBJ1-2; maybe TRBD1 (5 bases). The germline gives CDR1 LGHNA, CDR2 YNFKEQ. Trimming removed 0 bases from V and 7 bases from J, with 15 bases in between. This CDR3 has 15 residues. The CDR3 region has the DNA TGTGCCAGCAGCCAAGACAGGGAGGGTTTCGGTGGCTACACCTTC. It is translated as CASSQDREGFGGYTF.

The chain recombines TRBV7-9 with TRBJ2-1; the match to TRBD2 covers 12 bases. The CDR3 consists of 16 residues. V lost 5 bases and J lost 7; bases outside the gene matches: 9. CDR1 and CDR2 (germline): SEHNR, FQNEAQ (reference sequence). The CDR3 here is CASSASGGAHGNEQFF. CDR3 bases: TGTGCCAGCAGCGCTAGCGGGGGGGCCCATGGGAATGAGCAGTTCTTC.

The chain uses TRBV5-6 and TRBJ2-3; 8 bases map to TRBD1. CDR1 SGHDT and CDR2 YYEEEE come from the germline V gene. The V segment lost 4 bases and the J segment 6 bases; nucleotides outside the gene matches: 7. The CDR3 is 14 residues long. The CDR3 spells CASSGPYRGDTQYF. Here the CDR3 DNA reads TGTGCCAGCAGCGGACCGTACAGGGGGGATACGCAGTATTTT. The whole variable domain, filled in from reference TRBV5-6 and TRBJ2-3, reads DAGVTQSPTHLIKTRGQQVTLRCSPKSGHDTVSWYQQALGQGPQFIFQYYEEEERQRGNFPDRFSGHQFPNYSSELNVNALLLGDSALYLCASSGPYRGDTQYFGPGTRLTVL.

The chain uses TRBV24-1 and TRBJ1-2; perhaps TRBD1 as D (5 bases). The germline V gene encodes CDR1 KGHDR and CDR2 SFDVKD. The ends were cut back, 4 bases at V and 5 bases at J, with 22 bases in the middle. The CDR3 has 17 amino acids. The CDR3 protein is CATSDSGKGQQSYGYTF. CDR3 coding DNA: TGTGCCACCAGTGACTCAGGAAAGGGGCAGCAGTCTTATGGCTACACCTTC.

The rearrangement links TRBV4-3 to TRBJ2-1; D unresolved. The V and J ends lost 1 base and 4 bases respectively, with 11 bases between them. The CDR3 length is 15 residues. CDR1 and CDR2 from the germline V gene are LGHNA and YSLEER. The DNA of the CDR3 is TGCGCCAGCAGCCAAGGCCCATTAGAATACAATGAGCAGTTCTTC. Protein sequence: CASSQGPLEYNEQFF.

This clonotype has more than one count but fewer than ten. The chain uses TRBV6-6 and TRBJ2-3; D is perhaps TRBD2 (7 bases). Per germline, CDR1 MNHNY and CDR2 SVGAGI (reference sequence). The CDR3 totals 17 residues. Trimming shortened V by 1 base and J by 5 bases, and 19 bases separated the two germline ends. The CDR3 sequence is CASSYYLPGGQVDTQYF. CDR3 DNA: TGTGCCAGCAGTTACTACCTCCCGGGGGGCCAGGTAGATACGCAGTATTTT.

V usage is TRBV7-3 and J usage is TRBJ2-3; either TRBD1 or TRBD2 may fit D (5 bases each). Germline CDR1 SGHTA, CDR2 FQGTGA. The CDR3 loop spans 15 amino acids. Trimming stripped 5 bases from V and 2 bases from J, with 14 bases between. The CDR3 protein is CASSPRGGYTDTQYF. CDR3 sequence (DNA): TGTGCCAGCAGCCCAAGGGGCGGGTACACAGATACGCAGTATTTT.

The chain carries TRBV28 and TRBJ2-4; TRBD2 aligns across 9 bases. CDR1 is MDHEN, CDR2 SYDVKM, per germline. V was clipped by 2 bases and J by 7 bases; unmatched bases: 6. The CDR3 runs to 15 residues. The CDR3 DNA is TGTGCCAGCAGTTTACCGGGCGGGGGGGTGAACATTCAGTACTTC. It codes for CASSLPGGGVNIQYF.

The genes are TRBV18 and TRBJ2-5; a possible D gene is TRBD1 (6 bases). The end of the DNA aligns better with TRBJ2-7, so the J call may be wrong. Germline V gene sequence: CDR1 KGHSH, CDR2 LQKENI. The CDR3 spans 15 residues. CDR3 DNA sequence: TGTGCCAGCTCACGTTCAAAGGAGACAGGCTACGAGCAGTACTTC. Residues: CASSRSKETGYEQYF.

As DNA, the CDR3 is TGTGCCAGCAGTTATGGGCCTAATGAGCAGTTCTTC. It codes for CASSYGPNEQFF. The chain has TRBV6-2 or TRBV6-3 and TRBJ2-1; D remains ambiguous. Trimming removed 3 bases from V and 7 bases from J, with 7 bases in between. This CDR3 is 12 amino acids long. CDR1 and CDR2 (germline): MNHEY, SVGEGT.

The chain uses TRBV6-6 and TRBJ2-4, with D tentatively TRBD2 (6 bases). The end of the DNA aligns better with TRBJ2-7, so the J call may be wrong. From germline, CDR1 is MNHNY and CDR2 SVGAGI (reference sequence). The CDR3 has 13 amino acids. CDR3 sequence reads: CASTARDFYEQYF. The CDR3 DNA sequence: TGTGCCAGCACCGCTCGGGACTTTTACGAGCAGTACTTC.

The chain links TRBV7-9 to TRBJ2-6; TRBD1 aligns across 9 bases. V lost 2 bases, J lost 1 base, and 9 bases stayed unmatched. The CDR3 runs to 19 residues. Looked up from germline, CDR1 is SEHNR and CDR2 is FQNEAQ (reference sequence). CDR3 sequence reads: CASSLHMGTGSSGANVLTF. CDR3 coding DNA: TGTGCCAGCAGCTTACATATGGGGACAGGGAGTTCTGGGGCCAACGTCCTGACTTTC.

CDR3 residues: CSARDRTSAHSEQFF. The CDR3 region has the DNA TGCAGTGCTAGAGATCGGACTAGCGCTCACAGTGAGCAGTTCTTC. The chain links TRBV20-1 to TRBJ2-1; 9 bases agree with TRBD2. Germline CDR1 reads DFQATT; CDR2 reads SNEGSKA (reference sequence). This CDR3 has 15 amino acids. The J segment lost 9 bases and the V segment lost 0 bases, leaving 9 bases of the junction unmatched.

The V gene is TRBV2, the J gene TRBJ1-2; maybe TRBD1 (5 bases). The germline gives CDR1 SNHLY, CDR2 FYNNEI. The CDR3 sequence is 15 residues long. Deletions cut 6 bases from V and 4 bases from J, with 18 bases between. This chain's CDR3 is CASSPLRQPPYGYTF. CDR3 coding DNA: TGTGCCAGCAGCCCCCTCCGACAGCCACCCTATGGCTACACCTTC.

The chain employs TRBV13 and TRBJ2-4; D is perhaps TRBD1 (5 bases). The J call is doubtful: the DNA matches TRBJ2-5 better. The germline CDR1 and CDR2 sequences are PRHDT and FYEKMQ (reference sequence). The length of the CDR3 is 14 residues. The CDR3 loop is CASSLQGIGETQYF. CDR3 coding DNA: TGTGCCAGCAGCTTACAGGGAATTGGGGAGACCCAGTACTTC.

The count of this clonotype is one. V is TRBV7-9 and J is TRBJ2-3; D is uncertain. There are 13 residues in the CDR3. Germline V lookup: CDR1 SEHNR, CDR2 FQNEAQ (reference sequence). The germline V and J ends were trimmed by 3 bases and 4 bases, with 8 bases remaining between them. CDR3 sequence: CASSFPGPDTQYF. CDR3 DNA sequence: TGTGCCAGCAGCTTCCCAGGTCCAGATACGCAGTATTTT.

This chain connects TRBV19 to TRBJ1-1, with TRBD1 matching 8 bases. Germline CDR1 LNHDA, CDR2 SQIVND (reference sequence). Unmatched junction bases numbered 13, after V lost 4 bases and J lost 9 bases. The CDR3 has 15 amino acids. CDR3 bases: TGTGCCAGTAGTACCGCCGGGACAGGTACTTTGAAAGCTTTCTTT. Translated: CASSTAGTGTLKAFF.

The chain uses TRBV4-3 and TRBJ1-4, with D perhaps matching TRBD1 (5 bases). The CDR3 extends over 16 amino acids. CDR1 is LGHNA and CDR2 is YSLEER in the germline V gene. The ends were cut back, 4 bases at V and 4 bases at J, with 16 bases in the middle. DNA for the CDR3: TGCGCCAGCAGCCCGTCCCGGGACGGGTTTAATGAAAAACTGTTTTTT. This encodes CASSPSRDGFNEKLFF.

V is TRBV9 and J is TRBJ1-6; TRBD1 might be the D (5 bases). This CDR3 region has 15 residues. Germline V lookup: CDR1 SGDLS, CDR2 YYNGEE. V was shortened by 0 bases and J by 7 bases, with 11 bases between the two germline ends. In nucleotides, the CDR3 is TGTGCCAGCAGCGTAGAGGGCAGGGAGAATTCACCCCTCCACTTT. Amino acids: CASSVEGRENSPLHF.

The chain employs TRBV30 and TRBJ2-5; D possibly corresponds to TRBD2 (6 bases). Trimming took off 0 bases at V and 1 base at J, with 15 bases between the two ends. CDR1 is GTSNPN and CDR2 is SVGIG in the germline V gene (reference sequence). The CDR3 extends over 16 amino acids. The CDR3 loop is CAWSVTLGGFQETQYF. The CDR3 DNA is TGTGCCTGGAGTGTAACCCTCGGGGGTTTCCAAGAGACCCAGTACTTC.

V gene TRBV7-7 combines with J gene TRBJ2-1, with D unresolved. The V gene lost 2 bases and the J gene lost 1 base, with 9 bases spanning the gap. CDR3 length equals 15 residues. Germline V gene lookup returns CDR1 SSHAT and CDR2 FNYEAQ (reference sequence). The CDR3 nucleotides are TGTGCCAGCAGCTTATCGGCGGAGTCCTACAATGAGCAGTTCTTC. Encoded protein: CASSLSAESYNEQFF.

This clonotype was seen only a few times. This chain joins TRBV4-2 and TRBJ2-7; D assignment may be TRBD1 or TRBD2 (6 bases each). Trimming shortened V by 0 bases and J by 3 bases, and 21 bases separated the two germline ends. The length of the CDR3 is 18 residues. Germline CDR1 and CDR2: LGHNA and YNFKEQ. The CDR3: CASSQDLPMEGRGYEQYF. CDR3 coding DNA: TGTGCCAGCAGCCAAGATTTACCGATGGAGGGCAGGGGCTACGAGCAGTACTTC.

In the case of this clonotype: Its ends do not fully match the called genes, so a read error is possible. The chain links TRBV6-2 or TRBV6-3 to TRBJ2-5; no reliable D call. CDR3 size: 13 residues. Germline V gives CDR1 MNHEY, CDR2 SVGEGT. CDR3 sequence (DNA): TGTGCCAGCAGTCCGCGAGTTCAAGGGACCCAGTACTTC. It translates to CASSPRVQGTQYF.

The rearrangement links TRBV27 to TRBJ1-1; perhaps TRBD1 as D (5 bases). The CDR3 totals 15 residues. Between the trimmed V and J ends, which lost 4 bases and 7 bases, there was a span of 19 bases. Germline V gene lookup returns CDR1 MNHEY and CDR2 SMNVEV (reference sequence). In DNA form, the CDR3 reads TGTGCCAGCAGTTCCAGACTCCCGGGGGTGGGTGAAGCTTTCTTT. Its protein product is CASSSRLPGVGEAFF.

This clonotype showed up just once. The rearrangement uses TRBV14 and TRBJ2-1; D remains unclear. Trimming removed 2 bases at V and 2 bases at J, with 7 bases between. The CDR3 runs 14 residues. The germline gives CDR1 SGHDN, CDR2 FVKESK. The CDR3 is CASSQRAAYNEQFF. Here the CDR3 DNA reads TGTGCCAGCAGCCAAAGGGCAGCCTACAATGAGCAGTTCTTC.

The rearrangement joins TRBV20-1 to TRBJ2-4; D gene uncertain. Germline CDR1 and CDR2: DFQATT and SNEGSKA (reference sequence). The CDR3 length is 10 residues. V was trimmed by 2 bases and J by 10 bases, leaving 6 bases between them. The CDR3 reads CSARSEIQYF. CDR3 sequence (DNA): TGCAGTGCTAGATCCGAAATTCAGTACTTC.

This clonotype was seen only a few times. The CDR3 coding sequence is TGTGCCTCGACCGGGACAGGGTTCTACGAGCAGTACTTC. It yields the protein CASTGTGFYEQYF. The J gene is TRBJ2-7, the V gene TRBV30; 9 bases agree with TRBD1. Trimming at V came to 7 bases and at J to 3 bases, leaving 7 bases not matched to a gene. CDR3 length: 13 residues. From germline, CDR1 is GTSNPN and CDR2 SVGIG (reference sequence).